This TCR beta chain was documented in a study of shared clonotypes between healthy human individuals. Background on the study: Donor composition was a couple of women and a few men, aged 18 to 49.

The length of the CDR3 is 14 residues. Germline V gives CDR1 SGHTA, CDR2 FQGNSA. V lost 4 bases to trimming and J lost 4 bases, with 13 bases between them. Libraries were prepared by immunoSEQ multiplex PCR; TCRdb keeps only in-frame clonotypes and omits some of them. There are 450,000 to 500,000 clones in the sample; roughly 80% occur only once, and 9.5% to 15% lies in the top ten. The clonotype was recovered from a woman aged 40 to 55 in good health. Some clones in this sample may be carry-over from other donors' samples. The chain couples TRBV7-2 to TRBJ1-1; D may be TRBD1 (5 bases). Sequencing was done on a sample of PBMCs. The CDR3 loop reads CASSSMTVVTEAFF. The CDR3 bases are TGTGCCAGCAGCTCGATGACAGTGGTCACTGAAGCTTTCTTT.